This T cell receptor (beta chain) comes out of a study of OX40 agonist ivuxolimab in advanced cancers. Study-level background: Two patients with cutaneous melanoma and one with hepatocellular carcinoma, three in total, showed partial responses. Study findings and constraints: Some of the lowest clonal expansion was seen in partial responders at 0.1-3.0 mg/kg. CD4+ and CD8+ blood T cells expanded clonally by week 6 at 0.1 to 3.0 mg/kg.

The germline V gene has CDR1 MDHEN and CDR2 SYDVKM. The CDR3 covers 16 residues. This clone was recorded only once. What it binds is not known. Repertoires were generated with immunoSEQ multiplex PCR, while TCRdb's copy carries only in-frame clones and drops some. Here the sample spans approximately 15,000 clones, approximately 77% being singletons. The specimen comprised CD4+ or CD8+ T cells sorted from blood, sampled in a trial of the OX40 agonist ivuxolimab. The chain joins TRBV28 to TRBJ2-5; D gene ambiguous. The end of the DNA fits TRBJ2-7 better, so the J call may be wrong. The source of this sequence is an adult with an advanced solid tumor such as melanoma, head and neck, liver or kidney cancer. The CDR3 sequence is CASSLLESQIIYEQYF. The DNA for the CDR3 is TGTGCCAGCAGTTTATTGGAATCGCAGATAATTTACGAGCAGTACTTC.